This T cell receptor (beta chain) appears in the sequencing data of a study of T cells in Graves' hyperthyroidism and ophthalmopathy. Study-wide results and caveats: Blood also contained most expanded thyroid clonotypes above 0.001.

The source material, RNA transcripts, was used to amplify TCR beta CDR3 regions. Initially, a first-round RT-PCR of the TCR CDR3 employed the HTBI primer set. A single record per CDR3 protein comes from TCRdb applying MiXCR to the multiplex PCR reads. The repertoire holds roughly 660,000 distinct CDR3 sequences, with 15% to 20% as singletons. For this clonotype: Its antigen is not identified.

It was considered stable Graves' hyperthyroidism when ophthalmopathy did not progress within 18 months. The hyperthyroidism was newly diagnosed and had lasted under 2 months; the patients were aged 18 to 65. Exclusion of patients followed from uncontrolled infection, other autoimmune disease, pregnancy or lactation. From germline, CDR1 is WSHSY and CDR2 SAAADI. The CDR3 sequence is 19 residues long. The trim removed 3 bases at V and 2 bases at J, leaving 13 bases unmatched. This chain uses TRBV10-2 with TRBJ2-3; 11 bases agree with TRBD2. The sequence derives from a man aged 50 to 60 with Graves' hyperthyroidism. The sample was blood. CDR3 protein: CASSDLAGGLSTTTDTQYF. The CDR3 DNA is TGCGCCAGCAGTGATCTAGCGGGAGGCCTATCAACAACCACAGATACGCAGTATTTT.